This TCR beta chain appears in the sequencing data of a study of blood T cells in healthy people across ages. Findings and limits, study-wide: Diversity was higher, and naive CD4+ cells more numerous, in long-lived donors than in aged donors.

Note on this clonotype: Antigen: not known. One junction end does not reproduce the germline sequence, and a read error may be involved.

Russia was home to the donors, healthy Caucasian individuals aged roughly 6 to 90. For every donor, a draw yielded about 10 milliliters of peripheral blood. Researchers report isolating at least 6 million PBMCs per sample. For the second PCR, which ran for roughly 7 to 11 cycles, a sample-barcoded 5' primer and a J-beta primer mix were used. Each CDR3 protein is one row after TCRdb ran MiXCR on the 5' RACE reads. This repertoire shows over 1,200,000 distinct CDR3 sequences, 55% to 75% found once; its top ten account for 6.5% to 8%. Specimen: blood. This TCR was sampled from a young man in good health.

DNA of the CDR3: TGTGACAGCAGTTTTGTTCTGACTAGCGGGCTCTCTGGGGCCAAAAACATTCAGTACTTC. Amino acid sequence: CDSSFVLTSGLSGAKNIQYF. The chain recombines TRBV12-3 or TRBV12-4 with TRBJ2-4, with 10 bases that match TRBD2. The CDR3 runs 20 residues.